These 26 T cell receptor beta chains came from one sample sequenced in a study of breast tumors, draining lymph nodes, adjacent tissues (TCRdb year 2016). The library was made by multiplex PCR. The sequencer was an Illumina HiSeq 2000. Through fastp at Q25 and MiXCR, TCRdb rebuilt clones from the public reads, retaining in-frame beta chains. Records with the same CDR3 protein are collapsed into one entry carrying the most frequent genes and DNA. The sample profile shows nearly 200,000 distinct CDR3 sequences; approximately 31% of them were found once. 4% to 5.5% of the sample comes from the top ten. The lymph node samples were taken from the axillary draining lymph nodes of breast cancer patients. Sequenced: axillary lymph node tissue. The receptors here all came from a female donor with breast cancer. Some clones in this sample may be carry-over from other donors' samples.

On this clonotype: Relative to the germline gene, one junction end is altered; a read error may explain this. The chain couples TRBV5-1 to TRBJ2-7; TRBD1 matches 8 bases. The CDR3 is made up of 15 amino acids. The germline V gene encodes CDR1 SGHRS and CDR2 YFSETQ. In nucleotides, the CDR3 is TGCGCCAGCAGCCGGGGAACAGGGGGTGTATACGTGCAGTACTTC. It translates to CASSRGTGGVYVQYF.

This clonotype was seen many times. The chain couples TRBV12-3 or TRBV12-4 to TRBJ2-2; D is tentatively TRBD1 or TRBD2 (5 bases each). V was trimmed by 6 bases and J by 4 bases, leaving 18 bases between them. The CDR3 sequence is 16 residues long. CDR3 in DNA: TGTGCCAGCAGCCGACGATCCGGGGCGGCCACCGGGGAGCTGTTTTTT. Residues: CASSRRSGAATGELFF.

V gene TRBV9 combines with J gene TRBJ2-1, with 9 nucleotides matching TRBD1. The germline gives CDR1 SGDLS, CDR2 YYNGEE. After removal of 4 bases from V and 8 bases from J, the junction contained 4 bases not matched to a gene. This CDR3 has 13 amino acids. The CDR3 sequence is CASSPRTGDEQFF. The CDR3 DNA follows: TGTGCCAGCAGCCCGAGGACAGGGGATGAGCAGTTCTTC. Full variable domain (missing parts from reference TRBV9 and TRBJ2-1): DSGVTQTPKHLITATGQRVTLRCSPRSGDLSVYWYQQSLDQGLQFLIQYYNGEERAKGNILERFSAQQFPDLHSELNLSSLELGDSALYFCASSPRTGDEQFFGPGTRLTVL.

This clonotype occurred many times. CDR3 region: CASSLNDWNEQFF. The CDR3 DNA follows: TGTGCCAGCAGCTTGAACGACTGGAATGAGCAGTTCTTC. The V gene is TRBV2, the J gene TRBJ2-1, with unresolved D. Germline V CDR1 and CDR2: SNHLY, FYNNEI. The CDR3 loop spans 13 amino acids. With 6 bases removed from V and 7 bases from J, the gap between germline ends came to 13 bases.

This clonotype was counted at least ten times. The chain couples TRBV18 to TRBJ2-5, with TRBD2 matching over 7 bases. Germline V lookup: CDR1 KGHSH, CDR2 LQKENI. The ends lost 3 bases at V and 4 bases at J; junction bases unmatched: 2. The CDR3 runs to 13 residues. The CDR3 nucleotides read TGTGCCAGCTCACCGGGACTACTAGAGACCCAGTACTTC. It is translated as CASSPGLLETQYF.

Remarks on this clonotype: One end of the junction is discordant with germline, which a read error may explain. The V call is TRBV6-5, the J call TRBJ1-2, with D tentatively TRBD1 (6 bases). The CDR3 contains 13 residues. CDR1 is MNHEY and CDR2 is SVGAGI in the germline V gene. The DNA for the CDR3 is TGTGCCAGCAGTCGGGGGGCAGACTATGGCCACACCTTC. Its translation: CASSRGADYGHTF.

Only a few counts were recorded for this clonotype. The chain couples TRBV18 to TRBJ2-5; 9 bases agree with TRBD1. The CDR3 length is 15 residues. Unmatched junction bases numbered 9, after V lost 3 bases and J lost 7 bases. Germline-derived CDR1 and CDR2 are KGHSH and LQKENI. DNA of the CDR3: TGTGCCAGCTCACCGGCGGGACAGGGTTCGGGGACCCAGTACTTC. Protein: CASSPAGQGSGTQYF. Variable domain in full (rest from reference TRBV18 and TRBJ2-5): NAGVMQNPRHLVRRRGQEARLRCSPMKGHSHVYWYRQLPEEGLKFMVYLQKENIIDESGMPKERFSAEFPKEGPSILRIQQVVRGDSAAYFCASSPAGQGSGTQYFGPGTRLLVL.

Ten or more counts support this clonotype. Here the CDR3 reads CASSASGETQYF. DNA of the CDR3: TGTGCCAGCAGTGCCTCCGGGGAAACGCAGTATTTT. The chain couples TRBV2 to TRBJ2-3, with D possibly matching TRBD2 (5 bases). Trimming removed 4 bases from V and 9 bases from J, with 11 bases in between. Germline assignment: CDR1 SNHLY and CDR2 FYNNEI. The CDR3 covers 12 residues.

At least ten counts were recorded for this clonotype. The V call is TRBV7-2, the J call TRBJ1-5; D not certain. The V gene lost 5 bases and the J gene lost 5 bases, with 7 bases spanning the gap. Germline V lookup: CDR1 SGHTA, CDR2 FQGNSA. The CDR3 spans 12 residues. CDR3 nucleotide sequence: TGTGCCAGCAGCAATCCCGATCAGCCCCAGCATTTT. Translated: CASSNPDQPQHF.

This clonotype was picked up a small number of times. The CDR3 is CASTPRTGELFF. The CDR3 bases are TGTGCCAGCACACCCAGGACCGGGGAGCTGTTTTTT. The J gene is TRBJ2-2, the V gene TRBV6-2 or TRBV6-3, with unresolved D. V gave up 7 bases and J gave up 5 bases, with 8 bases separating them. This CDR3 is built from 12 residues. Germline V CDR1 and CDR2: MNHEY, SVGEGT.

This clonotype was seen many times. This chain uses TRBV20-1 with TRBJ1-2; 9 nucleotides match TRBD1. After removal of 0 bases from V and 8 bases from J, the junction contained 13 bases not matched to a gene. CDR1 and CDR2 (germline): DFQATT, SNEGSKA (reference sequence). This CDR3 spans 16 amino acids. Here the CDR3 DNA reads TGCAGTGCTAGAGATACGGGGACCGGGACAGGGAGCGGCTACACCTTC. Protein: CSARDTGTGTGSGYTF.

The gene calls are TRBV5-4 and TRBJ1-5; TRBD1 agrees at 7 bases. The CDR3 covers 16 residues. Germline trimming cut 0 bases from V and 4 bases from J; bases unmatched to any gene: 7. Germline V gene sequence: CDR1 SGHNT, CDR2 YYREEE (reference sequence). The CDR3 loop reads CASSLATGKGNQPQHF. The CDR3 DNA sequence: TGTGCCAGCAGCTTGGCGACAGGGAAGGGGAATCAGCCCCAGCATTTT.

Points on this clonotype: This CDR3 is missing its conserved last phenylalanine or tryptophan, likely due to a read error. The chain is built from TRBV7-8 and TRBJ2-5, with TRBD2 as a possible D gene (6 bases). From germline, CDR1 is SGHVS and CDR2 FQNEAQ. CDR3 length: 14 residues. CDR3 amino acids: CAGSPGTVEETQYL. CDR3 nucleotide sequence: TGTGCCGGCAGCCCCGGGACTGTGGAAGAGACCCAGTACCTC.

Ten or more counts support this clonotype. This sequence joins TRBV2 and TRBJ1-5, with TRBD1 matching over 7 bases. The CDR3 loop spans 16 amino acids. J gave up 4 bases and V 4 bases, and 10 bases lay outside the gene matches. Looked up from germline, CDR1 is SNHLY and CDR2 is FYNNEI. CDR3 in DNA: TGTGCCAGCAGTGCCGCCCGGACAGGTGCAAATCAGCCCCAGCATTTT. Amino acid sequence: CASSAARTGANQPQHF.

This clonotype was counted many times. V gene TRBV7-8 combines with J gene TRBJ2-3; no clear D gene. Between the trimmed V and J ends, which lost 5 bases and 1 base, there was a span of 10 bases. This CDR3 contains 14 residues. Germline V gives CDR1 SGHVS, CDR2 FQNEAQ. The CDR3 region is CASSPALGTDTQYF. In DNA form, the CDR3 reads TGTGCCAGCAGCCCAGCCCTGGGCACAGATACGCAGTATTTT.

This clonotype was seen only a few times. The J gene is TRBJ2-2, the V gene TRBV5-4; TRBD2 agrees at 11 bases. Germline assignment: CDR1 SGHNT and CDR2 YYREEE (reference sequence). V lost 4 bases to trimming and J lost 1 base; unmatched junction nucleotides: 3. This CDR3 has 16 amino acids. The CDR3 region has the DNA TGTGCCAGCAGCCAAGGGACTAGCGGGAACACCGGGGAGCTGTTTTTT. It is translated as CASSQGTSGNTGELFF.

CDR3 amino acids: CSARDMVGAFF. The CDR3 region has the DNA TGCAGTGCTAGAGATATGGTTGGAGCTTTCTTT. This chain connects TRBV20-1 to TRBJ1-1; no reliable D call. Germline-derived CDR1 and CDR2 are DFQATT and SNEGSKA (reference sequence). The V gene lost 0 bases and the J gene lost 10 bases, with 9 bases spanning the gap. CDR3 length: 11 residues.

V gene TRBV15 combines with J gene TRBJ1-6, with TRBD1 identical over 8 bases. The V gene's germline CDR1 is LNHNV and CDR2 YYDKDF (reference sequence). V shed 6 bases and J 7 bases; nucleotides not matched to a gene: 17. The length of the CDR3 is 18 residues. DNA for the CDR3: TGTGCCACCAGTTCGACCCCAGGGGGCCTGCTTCCAAATTCACCCCTCCACTTT. Encoded protein: CATSSTPGGLLPNSPLHF.

This clonotype was seen only a few times. This could be a read error, since a much larger clone is one nucleotide away. The V and J genes are TRBV11-2 and TRBJ2-5, with D unresolved. Looked up from germline, CDR1 is SGHAT and CDR2 is FQNNGV. The CDR3 is 14 amino acids. V dropped 1 base and J dropped 4 bases, with 10 bases sitting between them. This CDR3 is CASSLGLGSETQYF. CDR3 nucleotides: TGTGCCAGCAGCTTAGGACTTGGGTCAGAGACCCAGTACTTC.

This clonotype was observed at least ten times. V and J are TRBV3-1 and TRBJ1-3; 11 bases are shared with TRBD1. Germline V gene lookup returns CDR1 LGHDT and CDR2 YNNKEL (reference sequence). Trimming took 2 bases from V and 8 from J; bases not matched to a gene: 5. The CDR3 totals 15 residues. CDR3 in amino acids: CASSQRTGGLYTIYF. The DNA for the CDR3 is TGTGCCAGCAGCCAACGGACAGGGGGCTTGTACACCATATATTTT.

This clonotype was seen many times. The gene calls are TRBV11-2 and TRBJ2-5; tentative D call: TRBD1 (6 bases). From germline, CDR1 is SGHAT and CDR2 FQNNGV. Trimming left V 5 bases short and J 12 bases short, with 13 bases between. The CDR3 contains 11 residues. The CDR3 reads CASSQGKVEYF. The CDR3 DNA sequence: TGTGCCAGCAGCCAGGGGAAAGTGGAGTACTTC.

The CDR3, as DNA: TGTGCCAGCAGTCAGAGGGCACAGGGAATCAATGAGCAGTTCTTC. Translating it yields CASSQRAQGINEQFF. The genes are TRBV6-1 and TRBJ2-1; TRBD1 is a possible D gene (6 bases). CDR1 is MNHNS, CDR2 SASEGT, per germline. Trimming took off 5 bases at V and 6 bases at J, with 17 bases between the two ends. CDR3 size: 15 residues.

This clonotype was recorded many times. This rearrangement joins TRBV15 to TRBJ2-1; D assignment may be TRBD1 or TRBD2 (6 bases each). The CDR3 contains 13 residues. Per germline, CDR1 LNHNV and CDR2 YYDKDF (reference sequence). The ends were cut back, 4 bases at V and 7 bases at J, with 11 bases in the middle. The CDR3 here is CATSTQGGNEQFF. CDR3 in DNA: TGTGCCACCAGCACGCAAGGGGGGAATGAGCAGTTCTTC.

This clonotype was seen ten or more times. The chain recombines TRBV11-2 with TRBJ2-3; unclear D gene. This CDR3 comprises 13 residues. Trimming shortened V by 4 bases and J by 2 bases, and 7 bases separated the two germline ends. The germline V gene has CDR1 SGHAT and CDR2 FQNNGV. The DNA of the CDR3 is TGTGCCAGCAGCTCGTACACCACAGATACGCAGTATTTT. Translation gives CASSSYTTDTQYF.

This clonotype was detected ten times or more. V usage is TRBV5-5 and J usage is TRBJ2-3; the match to TRBD2 covers 8 bases. V lost 4 bases to trimming and J lost 0 bases; unmatched junction nucleotides: 4. Germline CDR1 is SGHKS and CDR2 is YYEKEE (reference sequence). The CDR3 extends over 15 amino acids. CDR3 DNA: TGTGCCAGCAGCCGGGGCGGGGGGAGCACAGATACGCAGTATTTT. This translates into CASSRGGGSTDTQYF.

This clonotype was counted many times. J is TRBJ2-5 and V is TRBV5-6, with D possibly being TRBD1 (5 bases). Germline CDR1 SGHDT, CDR2 YYEEEE. The CDR3 spans 17 residues. V lost 0 bases to trimming and J lost 3 bases, with 18 bases between them. Here the CDR3 DNA reads TGTGCCAGCAGCTTGGTTCCTCGGCAGGGAATTGAAGAGACCCAGTACTTC. Protein sequence: CASSLVPRQGIEETQYF.